Each of the 13 T cell receptor beta chains below was sequenced from the same sample in a study of breast tumors, draining lymph nodes, adjacent tissues. TCRdb recomputed calls from the multiplex PCR reads with MiXCR, one row per CDR3 protein. This sample yields over 60,000 distinct CDR3 sequences, of which less than 75% are seen a single time; roughly 19% belongs to the top ten. Sequenced input: breast tumor tissue. These receptors originate from a female donor with breast cancer. Some clones in this sample may be carry-over from other donors' samples.

Only a few counts were recorded for this clonotype. This may be a read error: a much more frequent sequence differs by one nucleotide. The chain uses TRBV6-1 and TRBJ1-2; 8 nucleotides match TRBD1. CDR1 and CDR2 (germline): MNHNS, SASEGT. The V segment lost 8 bases and the J segment 6 bases; nucleotides outside the gene matches: 5. CDR3 length equals 12 residues. The CDR3 loop reads CASLPGGDGYTF. CDR3 DNA sequence: TGTGCCAGCCTGCCAGGGGGCGATGGCTACACCTTC.

This clonotype was picked up many times. This CDR3 reads CASSGSGPGELFF. CDR3 sequence (DNA): TGTGCCAGCAGCGGAAGCGGTCCCGGGGAGCTGTTTTTT. The V and J genes are TRBV7-2 and TRBJ2-2; perhaps TRBD2 as D (5 bases). Trimming cost V 5 bases and J 6 bases, with 10 bases left between them. The germline gives CDR1 SGHTA, CDR2 FQGNSA. This CDR3 has 13 amino acids.

As to this clonotype: This clone may be a read error of a much larger clone one base away. The chain recombines TRBV20-1 with TRBJ1-2; D might be TRBD1 (6 bases). The CDR3 loop spans 16 amino acids. Germline CDR1 is DFQATT and CDR2 is SNEGSKA (reference sequence). Trimming pared 0 bases from V and 4 bases from J, leaving 18 bases between. The CDR3 loop reads CSARDLTQGPVYGYTF. CDR3 DNA: TGCAGTGCTAGAGATCTTACACAGGGACCTGTCTATGGCTACACCTTC.

There are many counts of this clonotype. DNA for the CDR3: TGTGCCAGCAGCCGCCGACAGGGTCCCTCCTTTCTCTATGGCTACACCTTC. Protein sequence: CASSRRQGPSFLYGYTF. The V gene is TRBV12-3 or TRBV12-4, the J gene TRBJ1-2, with 7 bases matching TRBD1. CDR3 length: 17 amino acids. The trim removed 6 bases at V and 4 bases at J, leaving 17 bases unmatched.

This clonotype was observed at least ten times. The chain combines TRBV6-6 with TRBJ2-5, with D perhaps assigned TRBD1 or TRBD2 (5 bases each). Trimming removed 6 bases at V and 5 bases at J, with 13 bases between. The CDR3 runs to 13 residues. Germline V gene lookup returns CDR1 MNHNY and CDR2 SVGAGI (reference sequence). CDR3 residues: CASSPWGGETQYF. In DNA form, the CDR3 reads TGTGCCAGCAGCCCCTGGGGCGGGGAGACCCAGTACTTC.

This clonotype has ten or more counts. This sequence joins TRBV19 and TRBJ1-2; TRBD1 is a possible D gene (5 bases). The V gene's germline CDR1 is LNHDA and CDR2 SQIVND (reference sequence). Trimming pared 0 bases from V and 6 bases from J, leaving 5 bases between. The CDR3 runs to 12 residues. The CDR3 DNA reads as TGTGCCAGTAGTATAGACAGGGATGGCTACACCTTC. Its translation: CASSIDRDGYTF.

This clonotype was counted at least ten times. The chain links TRBV28 to TRBJ1-5; 7 bases line up with TRBD1. Trimming at V came to 7 bases and at J to 5 bases, leaving 8 bases not matched to a gene. CDR1 is MDHEN, CDR2 SYDVKM, per germline. CDR3 length: 14 amino acids. CDR3 in DNA: TGTGCCAGCAATCAGGGGGGGGCGGATCAGCCCCAGCATTTT. This gives the protein CASNQGGADQPQHF.

This clonotype was recorded at least ten times. V gene TRBV20-1 combines with J gene TRBJ2-1, with no clear D. Germline CDR1 is DFQATT and CDR2 is SNEGSKA (reference sequence). V was pared by 7 bases and J by 0 bases, with 10 bases between. CDR3 size: 13 residues. CDR3 DNA sequence: TGCAGTGAGGTGGGCCTCTCCTACAATGAGCAGTTCTTC. Residues: CSEVGLSYNEQFF.

This clonotype has a single count. V and J are TRBV7-6 and TRBJ2-5; D gene ambiguous. This CDR3 spans 11 amino acids. Deletions cut 3 bases from V and 5 bases from J, with 4 bases between. In germline, CDR1 is SGHVS, CDR2 FNYEAQ. The CDR3 DNA sequence: TGTGCCAGCAGCTTGGACGAGACCCAGTACTTC. It translates to CASSLDETQYF. The full variable domain, completed using reference TRBV7-6 and TRBJ2-5, is GAGVSQSPRYKVTKRGQDVALRCDPISGHVSLYWYRQALGQGPEFLTYFNYEAQQDKSGLPNDRFSAERPEGSISTLTIQRTEQRDSAMYRCASSLDETQYFGPGTRLLVL.

This clonotype was observed many times. The rearrangement uses TRBV10-2 and TRBJ2-1; the D gene is possibly TRBD2 (6 bases). In germline, CDR1 is WSHSY, CDR2 SAAADI. V gave up 2 bases and J gave up 3 bases, with 11 bases separating them. This CDR3 spans 15 amino acids. CDR3 sequence: CASSEDGAGYNEQFF. The CDR3 DNA sequence: TGCGCCAGCAGTGAGGACGGAGCGGGCTACAATGAGCAGTTCTTC.

V usage is TRBV20-1 and J usage is TRBJ2-7, with D perhaps matching TRBD1 (6 bases). CDR1 and CDR2 (germline): DFQATT, SNEGSKA (reference sequence). This CDR3 contains 13 residues. The ends were cut back, 6 bases at V and 8 bases at J, with 20 bases in the middle. The CDR3 reads CSAGWNRAPQQYF. Here the CDR3 DNA reads TGCAGTGCAGGATGGAACAGGGCCCCGCAGCAGTACTTC.

This clonotype showed up just once. CDR3 in DNA: TGTGCCAGCAGCCCATGGGGGAAAGGGTATGGCTACACCTTC. Its translation is CASSPWGKGYGYTF. The chain carries TRBV7-2 and TRBJ1-2, with D perhaps TRBD1 (5 bases). The CDR3 is made up of 14 amino acids. V dropped 5 bases and J dropped 5 bases, with 15 bases sitting between them. CDR1 and CDR2 from the germline V gene are SGHTA and FQGNSA.

This clonotype was detected once. The conserved final phenylalanine or tryptophan is absent from the CDR3, which likely points to a read error. In DNA, the CDR3 is TGTGCCAGCAGTTTCTTCTTGACAGGGGACTATGGCTACACCTAC. It specifies CASSFFLTGDYGYTY. The chain carries TRBV6-2 or TRBV6-3 and TRBJ1-2; TRBD1 aligns across 8 bases. The CDR3 runs 15 residues. V trimming: 4 bases; J trimming: 3 bases; junction bases outside the gene matches: 7. Per germline, CDR1 MNHEY and CDR2 SVGEGT.